This T cell receptor (beta chain) was retrieved from a study of cytomegalovirus exposure and HLA in healthy donors (dated by TCRdb to about 2017). General notes on the study: An earlier analysis of 587 of the donors reported 250 to 300 Gb of sequence data and about 120 million unique TCR beta sequences obtained from around 180 million T cells. The number of typed donors differed by locus: about 620-630 for A, B, C, DRB1 and DQB1; approximately 520 for DQA1; over 600 for DPA1; and around 470 for DPB1. Along with the approximately 650-subject first cohort, a separate validation cohort of 120 different subjects was used. Donor age, sex, ethnicity and CMV serostatus were compiled alongside the repertoire data. Across 300 to 400 genotyped donors of the cohort, an average of about 240,000 unique TCR beta nucleotide sequences per donor were sequenced, and roughly 20% of those sequences were non-productive. HLA typing included class I and class II loci at four-digit resolution. Genome-wide SNP genotypes for about 60% of the 666 donors were used in a later genetic analysis, which treated that subset as a discovery cohort. About five DR-DQ haplotypes were treated as single units for association and clustering because of strong linkage in the cohort. Of the roughly 390 genotyped donors, approximately 83% fell in the genetic ancestry cluster associated with self-reported Caucasian donors. The study aimed to test whether signatures of past pathogen exposure could be identified by cataloging public T cell receptors. An early release covering roughly 640 HLA-typed donors comprised about 310 gigabases of sequencing data and 85 million to 100 million unique TCR sequences. In a later analysis, previously published TCR beta repertoires from several hundred donors were re-analyzed and high-resolution HLA genotyping was added so that TCR occurrence patterns could be studied. Using immunosequencing, the study profiled T cell repertoires from fewer than 850 subjects and related those repertoires to cytomegalovirus serostatus. To predict cytomegalovirus infection status, the study combined high-throughput TCR immunosequencing, statistical association of individual TCRs with disease status, and machine learning. All discovery cohort repertoires had been generated on a single sequencing platform. The later analysis used no new phenotypic data to find candidate immune exposures, relying instead on TCR beta sequences and their occurrence across donors. An earlier analysis of 450 to 750 of the donors used high-throughput TCR beta sequencing to judge whether each TCR beta V gene segment behaved as functional or pseudogenic. Paper-wide results and their limitations: Compared with equally common non-associated chains, HLA-associated TCR beta chains in a later analysis were more clonally expanded and had lower generation probabilities. In an earlier analysis of about 550 of the donors, most TCR beta V segments were observed in productive rearrangements about 87% or about 30% of the time, broadly matching IMGT annotations. A further reported finding was that TCR beta sequences accurately predicted the HLA-A and HLA-B alleles for most subjects in the first cohort. The 87-base-pair reads could not distinguish some IMGT-functional V segments, including TRBV6-2 and TRBV6-3, so those segments were excluded. Correlated functional status among segregating V segments might be attributable to linkage disequilibrium, but an unknown experimental factor could not be ruled out. Because counts were too low, 15 to 20 rarely observed V segments, including chromosome 9 orphons, were excluded from the earlier analysis of some 590 of the donors. An association between a missense DCLRE1C variant and V-gene and J-gene trimming of TCR beta chains was found in a later genetic analysis and replicated in an independent cohort. The study gave a list of 150 to 200 TCR beta chains associated with cytomegalovirus. Because HLA typing was missing for some donors at each locus, association tests included only the typed subset. Immune exposure information for the cohort was limited to CMV serostatus. A group of highly shared sequence variants was considered likely to be a technical artifact of the sequencing pipeline. According to the authors, the approach could potentially be generalized to other disease states and immunological phenotypes. The cohort was sequenced for TCR beta chains only, and without alpha or paired-chain data the features that could be detected were limited. Presence/absence analyses assumed roughly uniform sequencing depth across donors, an assumption that may not hold. In a later analysis, about 16,000 TCR beta sequences were associated with specific HLA alleles at a false discovery rate of 0.05. Most CMV-associated TCR beta chains appeared to be HLA-restricted in a later analysis, and the HLA associations seemed to be driven largely by CMV exposure. Compared with the roughly 720-donor mean, donors in an Asian-associated ancestry cluster had fewer N-insertions in productive TCRs, according to a later genetic analysis. In a later analysis, TCR association rates were found to vary across HLA loci, with the most associated TCRs seen for DRB1 alleles and the fewest for HLA-C alleles. The classifier was reported to diagnose cytomegalovirus status with high specificity and sensitivity in both the original and validation cohorts. A few of the identified cytomegalovirus-associated TCR beta chains were confirmed in vitro to be specific for cytomegalovirus antigens. Strong co-occurrence of HLA alleles, especially DR and DQ, made assigning TCR associations to individual alleles difficult. According to a later analysis, parvovirus B19, influenza, CMV and Epstein-Barr virus appeared linked to several top co-occurrence clusters. Most TCR sequences were observed very rarely across donors, whereas some public TCRs were present in many individuals.

CDR1 and CDR2, per the germline V gene, are SGHRS and YFSETQ. Including the terminal cysteine and phenylalanine, the CDR3 comprises 15 residues. The read is trimmed to its CDR3 DNA, 45 bases read in frame from base 1. Trimming leaves V shorter by 1 base and J shorter by 5 bases, with the junction holding 5 bases beyond the gene matches. Library prep was done by the immunoSEQ multiplex PCR assay. For the multiplex PCR, a mixture combining 60 forward primers for TCR Vbeta segments and 13 reverse primers for TCR Jbeta segments was used. A multiplex PCR assay on genomic DNA amplified the CDR3 region of rearranged TCR beta genes. On the Illumina HiSeq System, the amplified TCR beta libraries were sequenced as 87-base-pair reads. Concerning the study's data processing: A later analysis tallied 75 million to 85 million unique TCR beta chains across the 640 or so repertoires, and approximately 11 million of those chains were shared by two or more donors. Raw reads were error-corrected and collapsed into unique sequences with a nearest-neighbor algorithm that merged closely related sequences to remove PCR and sequencing errors. To assign V, D and J gene segments, CDR3 sequences were aligned to IMGT reference sequences. For a sequence to be retained, a match of at least six nucleotides to both a V gene segment and a J gene segment was required. A rearrangement was called productive if the CDR3 had no stop codons and remained in frame with V and J, and every other rearrangement was called non-productive. Following IMGT convention, CDR3 was defined as the stretch from the second conserved V-encoded cysteine up to the conserved J-encoded phenylalanine. The earlier analysis of about 620 of the donors excluded sequences that lacked an unambiguous match to a single V gene segment. In an earlier analysis of almost 600 of the donors, a V segment was called functional when productive rearrangements were above 56.7%, and segregating when the standard deviation between donors exceeded 5%. A statistical classification framework was developed to diagnose cytomegalovirus status using the catalog of TCR beta chain sequences. A later analysis assigned V and J genes by comparing TCR nucleotide sequences with IMGT/GENE-DB human TR gene sequences. A later analysis assigned CDR3 sequences and most-parsimonious VDJ recombination scenarios with the TCRdist pipeline. In a later analysis, every TCR beta chain was defined by the combination of its CDR3 amino acid sequence and its V-gene family, and reads without a unique V-gene family were dropped. To address suspected cross-contamination and a sequencing artifact, a later analysis removed approximately 600 highly shared, low-generation-probability nucleotide sequences. In a later analysis, a clonal expansion index was calculated for each public chain from normalized within-repertoire ranks of inferred template counts. In a later analysis, generation probabilities were computed with a VDJ recombination model fitted to out-of-frame rearrangements, and the resulting probabilities were checked against IGoR. In a later analysis, TCR-TCR, TCR-HLA and TCR-CMV co-occurrence was scored with hypergeometric tests, and a repertoire-size bias correction was applied to TCR pairs. A later analysis estimated false discovery rates by permuting HLA or CMV assignments 20 times. In a later analysis, co-occurring TCRs were grouped with DBSCAN, and TCRdist sequence similarity was added when clustering was performed within HLA-allele-positive subsets. Co-occurrence clustering excluded repertoires with fewer than 30,000 or more than 120,000 public chains, plus five with anomalous nucleotide sharing. The table was pulled from immuneACCESS by TCRdb, which kept in-frame rearrangements only. Such tables lose some clones; where checked, under half of the loss comes from unresolved V genes, and the rest has no known cause. D and trimming come from the DNA, and the V and J calls and clone size come from that table. The sample includes roughly 200,000 clones, with approximately 79% observed a single time. 4.4% of the sample is in the top ten clones.

The cohort consisted of some 730 healthy bone marrow donors. At the time of sampling, all cohort members were nominally healthy, though unrecorded immune exposures were likely present. The donor tested CMV seropositive, placing the donor among the 289 seropositive members of the cohort. Every donor gave a peripheral blood sample, and the peripheral blood mononuclear cells from that sample were used for TCR beta sequencing. The Qiagen DNeasy Blood Extraction Kit was used to extract genomic DNA from the blood cell samples. Of note for this clone: Its binding antigen is unknown. Base qualities are missing; no much larger clone stands one base away.

The receptor was isolated from a woman aged 30 to 39 in good health and CMV-seropositive. Sequenced input: PBMCs. The V and J segments used are TRBV5-1 and TRBJ2-1, and 8 bases in between align with TRBD1. CDR3 sequence: CASSLRGTGNNEQFF. The bases are TGCGCCAGCAGCTTGCGGGGGACAGGTAACAATGAGCAGTTCTTC.